Each of the 13 T cell receptor beta chains below was sequenced from the same sample in a study of identical twins. TCRdb recomputed calls from the 5' RACE reads with MiXCR, one row per CDR3 protein. This sample has about 890,000 distinct CDR3 sequences; 9% to 15% occur once, and the top ten carry around 1.5%. These data are also associated with another study on yellow fever vaccine responses in identical twins.

Sequencing was done on a sample of PBMCs. The receptor source for this set is a woman aged 18 to 35 in good health.

V and J are TRBV7-9 and TRBJ1-1; 8 bases are shared with TRBD1. After removal of 0 bases from V and 10 bases from J, the junction contained 1 base not matched to a gene. CDR1 and CDR2 from the germline V gene are SEHNR and FQNEAQ (reference sequence). This CDR3 comprises 12 residues. The chain's CDR3 is CASSLAQGAAFF. In DNA, the CDR3 is TGTGCCAGCAGCTTAGCTCAGGGGGCAGCTTTCTTT. Variable domain in full (rest from reference TRBV7-9 and TRBJ1-1): DTGVSQNPRHKITKRGQNVTFRCDPISEHNRLYWYRQTLGQGPEFLTYFQNEAQLEKSRLLSDRFSAERPKGSFSTLEIQRTEQGDSAMYLCASSLAQGAAFFGQGTRLTVV.

The rearrangement joins TRBV24-1 to TRBJ2-7, with TRBD1 identical over 8 bases. The CDR3 has 16 residues. With V trimmed by 0 bases and J by 3 bases, 6 bases remained unmatched. The germline V gene encodes CDR1 KGHDR and CDR2 SFDVKD. In DNA form, the CDR3 reads TGTGCCACCAGTGATTTGGGGGCAGGGGGCGGCTACGAGCAGTACTTC. Protein product: CATSDLGAGGGYEQYF.

The gene calls are TRBV12-3 or TRBV12-4 and TRBJ2-1; TRBD1 matches 10 bases. This CDR3 is built from 16 residues. V lost 0 bases and J lost 7; bases outside the gene matches: 6. CDR3 loop: CASSLARGQGGNEQFF. CDR3 nucleotide sequence: TGTGCCAGCAGTTTAGCGCGCGGACAGGGGGGAAATGAGCAGTTCTTC.

The J gene is TRBJ2-4, the V gene TRBV4-2, with D uncertain. The CDR3 covers 13 residues. V was pared by 4 bases and J by 8 bases, with 12 bases between. Germline CDR1 and CDR2: LGHNA and YNFKEQ. The CDR3 is CASSPHPRDIQYF. DNA for the CDR3: TGTGCCAGCAGCCCCCACCCTAGGGACATTCAGTACTTC.

There are a few counts of this clonotype. The chain is built from TRBV6-5 and TRBJ2-7; TRBD1 matches at 7 bases. The CDR3 covers 16 residues. CDR1 is MNHEY and CDR2 is SVGAGI in the germline V gene. After removal of 4 bases from V and 1 base from J, the junction contained 10 bases not matched to a gene. CDR3 region: CASSSHDRAFSYEQYF. The CDR3, as DNA: TGTGCCAGCAGTTCACACGACAGGGCTTTTTCCTACGAGCAGTACTTC.

This clonotype was counted at least ten times. V gene TRBV12-3 or TRBV12-4 combines with J gene TRBJ2-5, with TRBD1 identical over 7 bases. The CDR3 is made up of 13 amino acids. The V gene end was trimmed by 7 bases and the J gene end by 1 base; junction bases not matched to a gene: 3. The CDR3 DNA sequence: TGTGCCAGCAACGGACAGGCCCAAGAGACCCAGTACTTC. Its translation is CASNGQAQETQYF.

This clonotype was recorded at least ten times. This sequence joins TRBV12-3 or TRBV12-4 and TRBJ1-6, with D possibly TRBD1 on 5 matching bases. V was shortened by 5 bases and J by 7 bases, with 6 bases between the two germline ends. CDR3 length: 12 residues. In DNA, the CDR3 is TGTGCCAGCAGTGGGGGGAATTCACCCCTCCACTTT. Translation: CASSGGNSPLHF.

This sequence joins TRBV4-1 and TRBJ2-7; TRBD2 matches at 16 bases. This CDR3 is built from 17 residues. Germline V CDR1 and CDR2: MGHRA, YSYEKL. With 3 bases clipped from V and 5 bases from J, the junction kept 7 bases outside the gene matches. CDR3 protein: CASSHPGTSGRANEQYF. The CDR3 coding sequence is TGCGCCAGCAGCCACCCCGGGACTAGCGGGAGGGCCAACGAGCAGTACTTC.

V usage is TRBV10-3 and J usage is TRBJ2-1, with 10 bases fitting TRBD1. V lost 6 bases, J lost 5 bases, and 10 bases stayed unmatched. The CDR3 totals 16 residues. From germline, CDR1 is ENHRY and CDR2 SYGVKD. The CDR3 region is CAIRDLRDRGNNEQFF. The DNA of the CDR3 is TGTGCCATCAGAGATCTCCGGGACAGGGGTAACAATGAGCAGTTCTTC.

This clonotype showed up many times. This rearrangement joins TRBV20-1 to TRBJ2-5; tentative D call: TRBD2 (5 bases). V lost 4 bases, J lost 3 bases, and 6 bases lay in between. Germline V gene sequence: CDR1 DFQATT, CDR2 SNEGSKA (reference sequence). The CDR3 extends over 11 amino acids. DNA of the CDR3: TGCAGTGCTACCGGGGAAGAGACCCAGTACTTC. It codes for CSATGEETQYF.

This clonotype appeared a few times. This sequence joins TRBV20-1 and TRBJ2-7, with 8 bases fitting TRBD2. Germline loops: CDR1 DFQATT, CDR2 SNEGSKA (reference sequence). V lost 0 bases to trimming and J lost 7 bases; unmatched junction nucleotides: 11. The CDR3 has 15 amino acids. The DNA of the CDR3 is TGCAGTGCTAGAGATTTGGCTAGCGGGTCGGGAGAGCAGTACGTC. Translated, it gives CSARDLASGSGEQYV.

The rearrangement joins TRBV4-1 to TRBJ2-1; no definite D call. Trimming took off 2 bases at V and 0 bases at J, with 8 bases between the two ends. This CDR3 has 15 amino acids. Per the germline V gene, CDR1 is MGHRA and CDR2 is YSYEKL. The CDR3 sequence: CASSQYLSSYNEQFF. DNA of the CDR3: TGCGCCAGCAGCCAATACTTGAGCTCCTACAATGAGCAGTTCTTC.

This clonotype was detected a few times. The V call is TRBV28, the J call TRBJ1-6, with TRBD1 identical over 7 bases. Germline lookup yields CDR1 MDHEN and CDR2 SYDVKM. This CDR3 has 15 amino acids. After removal of 7 bases from V and 6 bases from J, the junction contained 9 bases not matched to a gene. The CDR3 reads CASIGEGAGNSPLHF. In nucleotides, the CDR3 is TGTGCCAGCATCGGGGAGGGGGCAGGTAATTCACCCCTCCACTTT.